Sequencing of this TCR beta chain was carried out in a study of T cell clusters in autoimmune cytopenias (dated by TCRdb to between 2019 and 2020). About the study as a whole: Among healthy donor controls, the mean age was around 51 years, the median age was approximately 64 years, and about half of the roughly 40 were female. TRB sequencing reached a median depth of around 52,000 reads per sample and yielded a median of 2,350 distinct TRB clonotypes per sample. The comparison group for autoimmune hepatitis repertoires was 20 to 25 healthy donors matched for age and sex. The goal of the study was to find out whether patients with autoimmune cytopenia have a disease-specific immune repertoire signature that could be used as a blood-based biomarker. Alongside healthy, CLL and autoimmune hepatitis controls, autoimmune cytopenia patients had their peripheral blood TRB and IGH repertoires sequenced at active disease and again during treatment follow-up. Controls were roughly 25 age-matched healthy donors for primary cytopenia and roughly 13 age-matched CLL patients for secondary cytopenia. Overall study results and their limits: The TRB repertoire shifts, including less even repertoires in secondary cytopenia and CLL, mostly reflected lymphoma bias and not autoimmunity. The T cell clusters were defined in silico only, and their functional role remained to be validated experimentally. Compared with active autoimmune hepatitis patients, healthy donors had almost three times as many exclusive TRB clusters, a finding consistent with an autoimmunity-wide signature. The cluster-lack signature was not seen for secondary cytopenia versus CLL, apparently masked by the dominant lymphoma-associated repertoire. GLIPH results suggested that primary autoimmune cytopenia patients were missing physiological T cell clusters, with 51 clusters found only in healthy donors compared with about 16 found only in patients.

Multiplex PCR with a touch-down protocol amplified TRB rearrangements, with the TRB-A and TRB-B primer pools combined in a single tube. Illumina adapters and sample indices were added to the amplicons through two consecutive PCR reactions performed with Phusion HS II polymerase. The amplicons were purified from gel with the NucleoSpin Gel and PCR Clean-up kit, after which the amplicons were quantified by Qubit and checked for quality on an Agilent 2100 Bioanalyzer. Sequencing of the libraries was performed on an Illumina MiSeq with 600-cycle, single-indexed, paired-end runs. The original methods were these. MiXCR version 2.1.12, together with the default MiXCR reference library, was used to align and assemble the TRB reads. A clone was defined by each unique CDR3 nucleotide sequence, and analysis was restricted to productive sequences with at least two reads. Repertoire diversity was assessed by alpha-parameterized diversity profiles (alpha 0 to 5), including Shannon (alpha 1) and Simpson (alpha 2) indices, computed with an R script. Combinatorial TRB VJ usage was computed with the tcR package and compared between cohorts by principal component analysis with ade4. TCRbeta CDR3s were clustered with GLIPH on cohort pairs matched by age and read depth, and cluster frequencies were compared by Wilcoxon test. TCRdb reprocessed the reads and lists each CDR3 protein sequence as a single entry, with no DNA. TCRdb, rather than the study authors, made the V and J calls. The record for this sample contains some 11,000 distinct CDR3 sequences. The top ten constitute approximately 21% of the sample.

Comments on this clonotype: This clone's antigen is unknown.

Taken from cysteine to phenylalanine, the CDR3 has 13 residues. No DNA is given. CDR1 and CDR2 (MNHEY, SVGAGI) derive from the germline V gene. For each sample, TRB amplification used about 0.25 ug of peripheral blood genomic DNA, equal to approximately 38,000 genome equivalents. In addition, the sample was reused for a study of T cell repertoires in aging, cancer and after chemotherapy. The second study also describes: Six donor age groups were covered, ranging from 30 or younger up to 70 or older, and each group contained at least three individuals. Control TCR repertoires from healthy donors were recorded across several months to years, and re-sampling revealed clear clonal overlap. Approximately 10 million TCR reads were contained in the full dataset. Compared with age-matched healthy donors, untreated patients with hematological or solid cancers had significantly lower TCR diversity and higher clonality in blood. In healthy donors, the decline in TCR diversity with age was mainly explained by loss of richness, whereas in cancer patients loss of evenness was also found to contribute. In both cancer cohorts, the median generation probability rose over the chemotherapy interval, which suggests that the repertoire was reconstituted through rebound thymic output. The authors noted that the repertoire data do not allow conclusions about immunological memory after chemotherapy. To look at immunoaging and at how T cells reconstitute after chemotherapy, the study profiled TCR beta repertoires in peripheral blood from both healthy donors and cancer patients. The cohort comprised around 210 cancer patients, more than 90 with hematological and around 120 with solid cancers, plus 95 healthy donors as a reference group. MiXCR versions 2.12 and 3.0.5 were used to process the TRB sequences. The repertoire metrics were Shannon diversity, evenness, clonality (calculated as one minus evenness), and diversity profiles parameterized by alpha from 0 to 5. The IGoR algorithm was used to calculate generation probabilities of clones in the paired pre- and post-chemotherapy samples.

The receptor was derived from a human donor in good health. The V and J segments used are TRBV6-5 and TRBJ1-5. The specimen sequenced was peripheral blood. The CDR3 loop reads CASSWNSNQPQHF.